These T cell receptor beta chains were read from a single sample in a study of shared clonotypes between healthy human individuals. Sequenced by immunoSEQ multiplex PCR; TCRdb stores in-frame clones only, minus some. The repertoire holds more than 2 million clones, with approximately 94% as singletons. The sample comprised naive CD8+ T cells sorted from blood. Source of these receptors: a man aged 18 to 29 in good health. Both conserved end residues are part of each CDR3. The D gene is left open where the match is weak. Part of the rows lack a size; the others show once, few, many or a class for expanded clones.

abundance: -
d_gene: -
v_gene: TRBV9
j_gene: TRBJ2-3
CDR3nt: TGTGCCAGCAGCGTAGAAGGGGCAGTGCCCACAGATACGCAGTATTTT
CDR3aa: CASSVEGAVPTDTQYF

abundance: -
d_gene: -
v_gene: TRBV6-5
j_gene: TRBJ2-7
CDR3nt: TGTGCCAGCAGTCAGACAAGGAGCTCCTACGAGCAGTACTTC
CDR3aa: CASSQTRSSYEQYF

abundance: once
d_gene: -
v_gene: TRBV2
j_gene: TRBJ1-2
CDR3nt: TGTGCCAGCATCGGAAGGGGGGAGCATGGCTACACCTTC
CDR3aa: CASIGRGEHGYTF

abundance: -
d_gene: TRBD1
v_gene: TRBV19
j_gene: TRBJ1-3
CDR3nt: TGTGCCAGTATGGACAGGGAAGAAGGAAACACCATATATTTT
CDR3aa: CASMDREEGNTIYF

abundance: -
d_gene: -
v_gene: TRBV28
j_gene: TRBJ1-1
CDR3nt: TGTGCCAGCAGTTTATTGGGGGGAAAAGTCACTGAAGCTTTCTTT
CDR3aa: CASSLLGGKVTEAFF

abundance: few
d_gene: -
v_gene: TRBV7-9
j_gene: TRBJ2-7
CDR3nt: TGTGCCAGCAGCTTCGGGGACTCCTACGAGCAGTACTTC
CDR3aa: CASSFGDSYEQYF

abundance: -
d_gene: TRBD1
v_gene: TRBV6-1
j_gene: TRBJ1-1
CDR3nt: TGTGCCAGCATGATGGGGCAGGGGGGGAAACCTGAAGCTTTCTTT
CDR3aa: CASMMGQGGKPEAFF

abundance: once
d_gene: -
v_gene: TRBV4-1
j_gene: TRBJ1-5
CDR3nt: TGCGCCAGCAGCCAAGGGCGGGGCGCAACGCCCCAGCATTTT
CDR3aa: CASSQGRGATPQHF

abundance: -
d_gene: -
v_gene: TRBV12-5
j_gene: TRBJ2-7
CDR3nt: TGTGCTAGTGGACCCGACACCTATTACGAGCAGTACTTC
CDR3aa: CASGPDTYYEQYF

abundance: -
d_gene: -
v_gene: TRBV5-6
j_gene: TRBJ2-7
CDR3nt: TGTGCCAGCAGCGACGTGTGGGAGCAGTACTTC
CDR3aa: CASSDVWEQYF

abundance: -
d_gene: TRBD1
v_gene: TRBV4-3
j_gene: TRBJ2-2
CDR3nt: TGCGCCAGCAGCCCCTTCGTACAGGGGGCGGCCGGGGAGCTGTTTTTT
CDR3aa: CASSPFVQGAAGELFF

abundance: -
d_gene: TRBD1
v_gene: TRBV28
j_gene: TRBJ1-1
CDR3nt: TGTGCCAGCAGTGAAACAGGGGGGGGTGCCGCTGAAGCTTTCTTT
CDR3aa: CASSETGGGAAEAFF

abundance: -
d_gene: -
v_gene: TRBV10-2
j_gene: TRBJ1-2
CDR3nt: TGCGCCAGCAGTGAGATGGCGGGCTACACCTTC
CDR3aa: CASSEMAGYTF

abundance: -
d_gene: -
v_gene: TRBV10-1
j_gene: TRBJ1-1
CDR3nt: TGCGCCAGCAGCTTAAACCGGGACAAGGGGTGGAGGAACACTGAAGCTTTCTTT
CDR3aa: CASSLNRDKGWRNTEAFF

abundance: -
d_gene: -
v_gene: TRBV30
j_gene: TRBJ1-4
CDR3nt: TGTGCCTGGAGTGCTTGGGGGGGTTCTAATGAAAAACTGTTTTTT
CDR3aa: CAWSAWGGSNEKLFF

abundance: -
d_gene: -
v_gene: TRBV30
j_gene: TRBJ2-2
CDR3nt: TGTGCCTGGAGCCTACAGGGTCCCACCGGGGAGCTGTTTTTT
CDR3aa: CAWSLQGPTGELFF

abundance: -
d_gene: TRBD2
v_gene: TRBV30
j_gene: TRBJ2-7
CDR3nt: TGTGCCTGGATGGTAGGGACTAGCGACGCCTACGAGCAGTACTTC
CDR3aa: CAWMVGTSDAYEQYF

abundance: few
d_gene: -
v_gene: TRBV10-3
j_gene: TRBJ2-2
CDR3nt: TGTGCCATCAGCTCCCCGGGGACTGGGACCGGGGAGCTGTTTTTT
CDR3aa: CAISSPGTGTGELFF

abundance: -
d_gene: -
v_gene: TRBV6-5
j_gene: TRBJ2-3
CDR3nt: TGTGCCAGCAGACTTTCAGGGGCTGGCACAGATACGCAGTATTTT
CDR3aa: CASRLSGAGTDTQYF

abundance: -
d_gene: -
v_gene: TRBV28
j_gene: TRBJ1-2
CDR3nt: TGTGCCAGCAGTTTAGCCTACCAGGGATTCGGCTACACCTTC
CDR3aa: CASSLAYQGFGYTF

abundance: -
d_gene: -
v_gene: TRBV11-2
j_gene: TRBJ2-7
CDR3nt: TGTGCCAGCAGCACAGCGCACAACTACGAGCAGTACTTC
CDR3aa: CASSTAHNYEQYF

abundance: -
d_gene: TRBD1
v_gene: TRBV4-3
j_gene: TRBJ1-2
CDR3nt: TGCGCCAGCAGCCACTACCGGGACAGGTCCTCCTTGCCTTATGGCTACACCTTC
CDR3aa: CASSHYRDRSSLPYGYTF

abundance: -
d_gene: TRBD2
v_gene: TRBV5-6
j_gene: TRBJ2-3
CDR3nt: TGTGCCAGCAGCCCGGGGGAGGGGACTAGCGGGGTGCCTTGGGATACGCAGTATTTT
CDR3aa: CASSPGEGTSGVPWDTQYF

abundance: -
d_gene: TRBD2
v_gene: TRBV7-9
j_gene: TRBJ2-7
CDR3nt: TGTGCCAGCAGTCAACTAGCGGGGGCCTCCTACGAGCAGTACTTC
CDR3aa: CASSQLAGASYEQYF

abundance: -
d_gene: -
v_gene: TRBV27
j_gene: TRBJ1-1
CDR3nt: TGTGCCAGCAGTTTATCACAGGGAGACCTGAACACTGAAGCTTTCTTT
CDR3aa: CASSLSQGDLNTEAFF

abundance: -
d_gene: -
v_gene: TRBV2
j_gene: TRBJ2-2
CDR3nt: TGTGCCAGCAGTGAATGGCCTAGTGCCGGGGAGCTGTTTTTT
CDR3aa: CASSEWPSAGELFF

abundance: -
d_gene: -
v_gene: TRBV19
j_gene: TRBJ2-7
CDR3nt: TGTGCCAGTAGTATCGCCGGAGGGGGAGCCTACGAGCAGTACTTC
CDR3aa: CASSIAGGGAYEQYF

abundance: -
d_gene: TRBD1
v_gene: TRBV7-6
j_gene: TRBJ2-7
CDR3nt: TGTGCCAGCAGCTCAAGACAGGGCCACTACGAGCAGTACTTC
CDR3aa: CASSSRQGHYEQYF

abundance: -
d_gene: -
v_gene: TRBV4-2
j_gene: TRBJ2-7
CDR3nt: TGTGCCAGCAGTTTCGGGACTGCCTACGAGCAGTACTTC
CDR3aa: CASSFGTAYEQYF

abundance: -
d_gene: -
v_gene: TRBV14
j_gene: TRBJ1-1
CDR3nt: TGTGCCAGCAGCCAGGGATACTCGAAAGCTTTCTTT
CDR3aa: CASSQGYSKAFF

abundance: -
d_gene: TRBD1
v_gene: TRBV5-4
j_gene: TRBJ2-7
CDR3nt: TGTGCCAGCAGTTCGGGACAGGGGAACGAGCAGTACTTC
CDR3aa: CASSSGQGNEQYF

abundance: few
d_gene: -
v_gene: TRBV9
j_gene: TRBJ1-1
CDR3nt: TGTGCCAGCAGCGTAGAGGGCCTAAACACTGAAGCTTTCTTT
CDR3aa: CASSVEGLNTEAFF

abundance: -
d_gene: -
v_gene: TRBV18
j_gene: TRBJ2-7
CDR3nt: TGTGCCAGCTCACCCACCAGAGGGGGAGGCTCCTACGAGCAGTACTTC
CDR3aa: CASSPTRGGGSYEQYF

abundance: -
d_gene: TRBD2
v_gene: TRBV9
j_gene: TRBJ2-5
CDR3nt: TGTGCCAGCAGCGGGGGAGCTAGCGGGGTACAAGAGACCCAGTACTTC
CDR3aa: CASSGGASGVQETQYF

abundance: -
d_gene: -
v_gene: TRBV7-9
j_gene: TRBJ2-3
CDR3nt: TGTGCCAGCAGCTTGTCGGAGGCCGAGGCGCAGTATTTT
CDR3aa: CASSLSEAEAQYF

abundance: -
d_gene: -
v_gene: TRBV6-1
j_gene: TRBJ1-5
CDR3nt: TGTGCCAGCAGTGAGACCCAGGGGAATAGCAATCAGCCCCAGCATTTT
CDR3aa: CASSETQGNSNQPQHF

abundance: -
d_gene: TRBD1
v_gene: TRBV7-6
j_gene: TRBJ2-7
CDR3nt: TGTGCCAGCAGCTCCAGACAGGGATCCTACGAGCAGTACTTC
CDR3aa: CASSSRQGSYEQYF

abundance: -
d_gene: TRBD2
v_gene: TRBV27
j_gene: TRBJ2-1
CDR3nt: TGTGCCAGCAGTTTAGGAGGAGGCGGGAGAGGTCCCGGGGAGCAGTTCTTC
CDR3aa: CASSLGGGGRGPGEQFF

abundance: -
d_gene: TRBD2
v_gene: TRBV9
j_gene: TRBJ2-7
CDR3nt: TGTGCCAGCTCAGGGACTAGCGGGAGCTCGGTGTTGGAGCAGTACTTC
CDR3aa: CASSGTSGSSVLEQYF

abundance: -
d_gene: TRBD2
v_gene: TRBV5-4
j_gene: TRBJ2-1
CDR3nt: TGTGCCAGCAGTCCGACTAGCGGGCACTATGAGCAGTTCTTC
CDR3aa: CASSPTSGHYEQFF

abundance: -
d_gene: TRBD1
v_gene: TRBV27
j_gene: TRBJ2-1
CDR3nt: TGTGCCAGCAGTTTACCAAACATCCGGGACAGGGGCGGATATGAGCAGTTCTTC
CDR3aa: CASSLPNIRDRGGYEQFF